This T cell receptor (beta chain) emerged from a study of blood T cells in healthy people across ages. The CDR3 extends over 14 amino acids. The germline V and J ends were trimmed by 1 base and 2 bases, with 9 bases remaining between them. CDR1 and CDR2 (germline): LGHDT, YNNKEL (reference sequence). It was with a sample-barcoded 5' primer and a J-beta primer mix that a second PCR of roughly 7 to 12 cycles was run. Via MiXCR, TCRdb re-called the 5' RACE reads, giving one row per CDR3 protein. This table has about 1,400,000 distinct CDR3 sequences, 42% appearing once. Sequenced: blood. The TCR comes from a woman aged 18-30 years in good health. The chain employs TRBV3-1 and TRBJ2-7, with unresolved D. The CDR3 here is CASSQVGEPYEQYF. CDR3 bases: TGTGCCAGCAGCCAAGTGGGCGAGCCCTACGAGCAGTACTTC.